Following are 6 T cell receptor beta chains from one sample sequenced in a study of monozygotic twins with inflammatory bowel disease. TCRdb reprocessed the 5' RACE reads and reports one entry per CDR3 protein, with no DNA. Its clone listing holds over 200,000 distinct CDR3 sequences. Sequenced sample: blood. The receptors here all came from a human donor with ulcerative colitis or Crohn's disease, or a healthy co-twin of an affected twin (not recorded which).

The chain has TRBV7-2 and TRBJ1-2; with no DNA, the TCRdb D assignment of TRBD1 cannot be verified. The CDR3 is 15 amino acids. Germline V gene sequence: CDR1 SGHTA, CDR2 FQGNSA. CDR3: CASSLVSGVNYGYTF.

The chain is built from TRBV3-1 and TRBJ1-5; TCRdb's D call of TRBD1 is untestable without DNA. This CDR3 comprises 16 residues. CDR1 and CDR2 (germline): LGHDT, YNNKEL (reference sequence). CDR3 residues: CASSQEMLGRGQPQHF.

V and J are TRBV6-1 and TRBJ1-3. The germline CDR1 and CDR2 sequences are MNHNS and SASEGT. The CDR3 spans 15 residues. The CDR3 here is CASSEGRSSGNTIYF.

The chain links TRBV11-2 to TRBJ2-3; TCRdb names TRBD1, which stays unverified in the absence of DNA. CDR1 is SGHAT and CDR2 is FQNNGV in the germline V gene. The CDR3 runs 16 residues. The CDR3 here is CASSAGTHRGGDTQYF.

This sequence joins TRBV18 and TRBJ1-1; TCRdb proposes TRBD1, but this gene call is untestable without DNA. Germline V gene lookup returns CDR1 KGHSH and CDR2 LQKENI. This CDR3 region has 15 residues. The CDR3 sequence: CASSPGTGSFAEAFF.

This rearrangement joins TRBV4-1 to TRBJ2-3; TCRdb returns TRBD1, unconfirmable since there is no DNA. Germline V gene data show CDR1 as MGHRA and CDR2 as YSYEKL. The CDR3 has 15 residues. CDR3 loop: CASSQETQGGYTQYF.